The clone carrying this T cell receptor beta chain has a handful of counts. Antigen: not known. TCR beta CDR3 regions were amplified from RNA transcripts. Researchers ran a first-round RT-PCR on the TCR CDR3 using the HTBI primer set. TCRdb re-analysed the multiplex PCR reads in MiXCR, keeping a single row per CDR3 protein. The repertoire holds a few hundred thousand distinct CDR3 sequences, with around 21% as singletons. V trimming: 6 bases; J trimming: 4 bases; junction bases outside the gene matches: 10. The CDR3 spans 15 residues. Germline CDR1 reads KGHSH; CDR2 reads LQKENI. These data come from a study of T cells in Graves' hyperthyroidism and ophthalmopathy. Diagnoses were made from clinical symptoms, serum measures (thyroxine and TRAb), thyroid ultrasound and orbital computed tomography. Whole-study findings and limits: The authors' 13 V-J model separated ophthalmopathy from stable hyperthyroidism. Among thyroid clonotypes expanded above 0.001, most also appeared in blood.

The source material was blood. The chain couples TRBV18 to TRBJ2-5; 8 bases map to TRBD1. This TCR derives from a man aged 18-30 years with Graves' hyperthyroidism. The CDR3: CASSLRTGKGETQYF. Here the CDR3 DNA reads TGTGCCAGCTCCCTCAGGACAGGGAAAGGAGAGACCCAGTACTTC. Combining the CDR3 with reference TRBV18 and TRBJ2-5 gives the whole variable domain NAGVMQNPRHLVRRRGQEARLRCSPMKGHSHVYWYRQLPEEGLKFMVYLQKENIIDESGMPKERFSAEFPKEGPSILRIQQVVRGDSAAYFCASSLRTGKGETQYFGPGTRLLVL.